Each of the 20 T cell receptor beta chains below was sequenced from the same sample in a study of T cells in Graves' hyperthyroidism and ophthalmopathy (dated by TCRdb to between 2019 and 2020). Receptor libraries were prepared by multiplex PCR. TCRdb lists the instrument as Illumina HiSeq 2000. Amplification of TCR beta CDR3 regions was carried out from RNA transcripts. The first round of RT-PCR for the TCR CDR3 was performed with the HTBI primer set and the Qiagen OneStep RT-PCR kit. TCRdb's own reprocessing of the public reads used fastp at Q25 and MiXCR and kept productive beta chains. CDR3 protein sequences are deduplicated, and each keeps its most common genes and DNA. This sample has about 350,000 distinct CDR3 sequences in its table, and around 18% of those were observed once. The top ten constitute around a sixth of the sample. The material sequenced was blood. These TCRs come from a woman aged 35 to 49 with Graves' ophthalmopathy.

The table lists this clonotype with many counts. The DNA for the CDR3 is TGTGCCAGCAGTTTCGGGCGAAGCTCCTACGAGCAGTACTTC. It translates to CASSFGRSSYEQYF. The chain employs TRBV12-3 or TRBV12-4 and TRBJ2-7; D is uncertain. V lost 3 bases and J lost 0, with 9 bases in between. This CDR3 has 14 amino acids.

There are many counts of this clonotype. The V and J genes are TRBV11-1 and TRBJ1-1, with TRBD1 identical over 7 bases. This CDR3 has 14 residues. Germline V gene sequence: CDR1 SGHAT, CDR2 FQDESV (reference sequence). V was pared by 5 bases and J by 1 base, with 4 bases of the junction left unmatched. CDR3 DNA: TGTGCCAGCAGCAGACAGGGCGCGAACACTGAAGCTTTCTTT. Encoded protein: CASSRQGANTEAFF. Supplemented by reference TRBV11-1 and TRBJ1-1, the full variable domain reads EAEVAQSPRYKITEKSQAVAFWCDPISGHATLYWYRQILGQGPELLVQFQDESVVDDSQLPKDRFSAERLKGVDSTLKIQPAELGDSAMYLCASSRQGANTEAFFGQGTRLTVV.

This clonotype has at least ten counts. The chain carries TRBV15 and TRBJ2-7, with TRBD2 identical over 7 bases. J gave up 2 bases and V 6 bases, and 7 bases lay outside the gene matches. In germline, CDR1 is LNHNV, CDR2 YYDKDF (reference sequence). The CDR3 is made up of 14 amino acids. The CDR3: CATRRGGSPYEQYF. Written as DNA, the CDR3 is TGTGCCACCAGACGAGGCGGGAGCCCCTACGAGCAGTACTTC.

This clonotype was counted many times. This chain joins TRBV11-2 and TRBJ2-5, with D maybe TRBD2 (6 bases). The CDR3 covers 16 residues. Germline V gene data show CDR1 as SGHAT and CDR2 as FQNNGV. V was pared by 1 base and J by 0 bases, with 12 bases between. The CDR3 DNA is TGTGCCAGCAGCTTAGTTGGGGCGGGAAACCAAGAGACCCAGTACTTC. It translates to CASSLVGAGNQETQYF.

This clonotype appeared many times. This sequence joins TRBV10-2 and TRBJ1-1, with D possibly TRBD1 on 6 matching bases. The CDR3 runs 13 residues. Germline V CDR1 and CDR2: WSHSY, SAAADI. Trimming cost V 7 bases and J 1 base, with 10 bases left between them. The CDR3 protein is CASTKQGNTEAFF. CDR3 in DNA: TGCGCCAGCACCAAACAGGGGAACACTGAAGCTTTCTTT.

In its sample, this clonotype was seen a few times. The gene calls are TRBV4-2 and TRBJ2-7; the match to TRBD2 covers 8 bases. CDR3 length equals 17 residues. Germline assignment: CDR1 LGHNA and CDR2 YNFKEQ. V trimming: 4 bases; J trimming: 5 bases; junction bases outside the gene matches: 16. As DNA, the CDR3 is TGTGCCAGCAGCCCCTTTAGAGCGGGGGCCCAGCGCGACGAGCAGTACTTC. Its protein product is CASSPFRAGAQRDEQYF.

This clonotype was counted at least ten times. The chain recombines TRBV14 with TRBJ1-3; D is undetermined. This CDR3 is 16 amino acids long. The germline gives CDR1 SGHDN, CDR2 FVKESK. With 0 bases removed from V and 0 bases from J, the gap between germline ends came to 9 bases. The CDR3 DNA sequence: TGTGCCAGCAGCCAAGAATCGGCTATCTCTGGAAACACCATATATTTT. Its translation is CASSQESAISGNTIYF.

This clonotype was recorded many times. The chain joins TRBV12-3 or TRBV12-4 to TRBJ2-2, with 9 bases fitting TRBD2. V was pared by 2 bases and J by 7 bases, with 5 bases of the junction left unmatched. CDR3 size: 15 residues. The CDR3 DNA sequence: TGTGCCAGCAGTTTATCGGGACTAGCTATCGGGGAGCTGTTTTTT. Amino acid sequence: CASSLSGLAIGELFF.

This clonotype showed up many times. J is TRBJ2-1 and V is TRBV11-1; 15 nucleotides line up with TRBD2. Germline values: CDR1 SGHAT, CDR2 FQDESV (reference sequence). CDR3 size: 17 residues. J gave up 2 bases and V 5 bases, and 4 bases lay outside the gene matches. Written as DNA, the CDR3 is TGTGCCAGCAGCCCGGGACTAGCGGGAGGTGCCTACAATGAGCAGTTCTTC. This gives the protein CASSPGLAGGAYNEQFF.

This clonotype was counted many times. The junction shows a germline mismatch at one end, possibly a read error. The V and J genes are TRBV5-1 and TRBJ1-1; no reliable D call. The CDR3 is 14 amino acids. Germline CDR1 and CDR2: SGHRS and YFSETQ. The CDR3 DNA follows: TGCGCCAACAGCCCGGGAGGGTTGAACACTGAAGCTTTCTTT. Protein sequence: CANSPGGLNTEAFF.

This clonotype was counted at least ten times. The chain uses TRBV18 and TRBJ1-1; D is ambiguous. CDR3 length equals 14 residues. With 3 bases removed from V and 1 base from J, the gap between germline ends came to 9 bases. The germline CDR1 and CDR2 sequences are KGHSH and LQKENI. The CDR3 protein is CASSPFPGNTEAFF. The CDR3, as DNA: TGTGCCAGCTCACCTTTTCCTGGGAACACTGAAGCTTTCTTT.

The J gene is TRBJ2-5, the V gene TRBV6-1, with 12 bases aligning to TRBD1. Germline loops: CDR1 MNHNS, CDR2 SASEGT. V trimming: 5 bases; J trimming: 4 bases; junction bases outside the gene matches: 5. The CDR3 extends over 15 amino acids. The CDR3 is CASSTGQGARETQYF. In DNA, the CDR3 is TGTGCCAGCAGTACGGGACAGGGGGCTCGAGAGACCCAGTACTTC.

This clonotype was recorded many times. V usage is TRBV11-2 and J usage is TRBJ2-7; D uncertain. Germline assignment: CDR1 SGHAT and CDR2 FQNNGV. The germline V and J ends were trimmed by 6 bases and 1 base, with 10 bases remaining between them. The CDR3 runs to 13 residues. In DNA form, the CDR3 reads TGTGCCAGCAGTCCCTTGTCATCCTACGAGCAGTACTTC. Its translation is CASSPLSSYEQYF.

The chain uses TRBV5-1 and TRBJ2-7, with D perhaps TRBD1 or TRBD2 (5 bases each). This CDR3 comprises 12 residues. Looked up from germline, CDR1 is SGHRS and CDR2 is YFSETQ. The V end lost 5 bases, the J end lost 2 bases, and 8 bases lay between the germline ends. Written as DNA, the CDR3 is TGCGCCAGCAGAGGGGACGCCTACGAGCAGTACTTC. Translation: CASRGDAYEQYF.

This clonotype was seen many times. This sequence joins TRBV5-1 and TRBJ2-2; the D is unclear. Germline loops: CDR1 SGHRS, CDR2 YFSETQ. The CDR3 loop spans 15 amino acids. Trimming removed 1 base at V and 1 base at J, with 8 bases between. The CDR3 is CASSLRAENTGELFF. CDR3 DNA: TGCGCCAGCAGCTTGCGGGCGGAGAACACCGGGGAGCTGTTTTTT. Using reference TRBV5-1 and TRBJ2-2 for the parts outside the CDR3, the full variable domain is KAGVTQTPRYLIKTRGQQVTLSCSPISGHRSVSWYQQTPGQGLQFLFEYFSETQRNKGNFPGRFSGRQFSNSRSEMNVSTLELGDSALYLCASSLRAENTGELFFGEGSRLTVL.

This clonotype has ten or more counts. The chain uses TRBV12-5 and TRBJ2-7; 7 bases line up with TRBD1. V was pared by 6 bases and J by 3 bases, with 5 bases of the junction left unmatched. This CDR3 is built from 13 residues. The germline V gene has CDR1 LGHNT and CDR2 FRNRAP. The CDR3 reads CASGLGTDYEQYF. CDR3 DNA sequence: TGTGCTAGTGGCCTCGGGACAGACTACGAGCAGTACTTC. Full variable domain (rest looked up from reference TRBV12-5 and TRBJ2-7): DARVTQTPRHKVTEMGQEVTMRCQPILGHNTVFWYRQTMMQGLELLAYFRNRAPLDDSGMPKDRFSAEMPDATLATLKIQPSEPRDSAVYFCASGLGTDYEQYFGPGTRLTVT.

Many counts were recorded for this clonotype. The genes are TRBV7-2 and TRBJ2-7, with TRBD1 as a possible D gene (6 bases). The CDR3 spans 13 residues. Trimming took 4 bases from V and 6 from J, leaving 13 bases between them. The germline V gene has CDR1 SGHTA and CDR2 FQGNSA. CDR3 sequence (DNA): TGTGCCAGCAGCTACAATACAGGGACCGAGCAGTACTTC. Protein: CASSYNTGTEQYF.

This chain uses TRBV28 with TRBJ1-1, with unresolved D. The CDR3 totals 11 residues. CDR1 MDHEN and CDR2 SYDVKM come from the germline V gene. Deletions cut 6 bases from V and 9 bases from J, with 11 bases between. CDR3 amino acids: CASSPATQAFF. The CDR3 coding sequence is TGTGCCAGCAGCCCAGCCACACAAGCTTTCTTT.

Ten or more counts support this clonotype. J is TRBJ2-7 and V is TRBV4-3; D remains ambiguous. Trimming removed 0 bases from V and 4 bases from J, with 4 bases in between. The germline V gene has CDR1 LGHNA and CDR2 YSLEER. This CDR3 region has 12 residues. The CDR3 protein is CASSQDGYEQYF. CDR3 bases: TGCGCCAGCAGCCAAGATGGATACGAGCAGTACTTC.

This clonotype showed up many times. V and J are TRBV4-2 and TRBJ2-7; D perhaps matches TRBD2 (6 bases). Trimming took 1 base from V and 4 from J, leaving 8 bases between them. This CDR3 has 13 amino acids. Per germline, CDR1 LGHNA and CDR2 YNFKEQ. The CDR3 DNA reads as TGTGCCAGCAGCCAAGGGGGGGAATACGAGCAGTACTTC. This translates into CASSQGGEYEQYF.